The rows below give T cell receptor beta chains drawn from one sample of a study of PD-L1 blockade in urothelial cancer. Produced via immunoSEQ multiplex PCR; TCRdb's table is partial and in-frame only. Seen here are approximately 46,000 clones, approximately 80% observed once, and the top ten hold 2.5% to 3%. The sequencing used PBMCs, collected around atezolizumab (anti-PD-L1) treatment. The source of these receptors is a man between 65 and 85 years old with urothelial cancer. The CDR3 runs from the conserved cysteine through the conserved F or W. D genes are given only for firm matches. Size tells how often a clone was seen (once, few, many) or the class of an expanded clone, and some rows leave it out.

d_gene,abundance,v_gene,j_gene,CDR3aa,CDR3nt
NA,NA,TRBV5-4,TRBJ1-2,CASSLVQFYTF,TGTGCCAGCAGCTTGGTGCAGTTCTACACCTTC
NA,few,TRBV5-6,TRBJ1-3,CASSLDPSGNTIYF,TGTGCCAGCAGCTTGGATCCGTCTGGAAACACCATATATTTT
NA,medium-sized,TRBV29-1,TRBJ2-7,CSVFPTGAYEQYF,TGCAGCGTTTTCCCGACAGGAGCCTACGAGCAGTACTTC
NA,NA,TRBV18,TRBJ1-2,CASSPQEDYGYTF,TGTGCCAGCTCACCCCAGGAGGACTATGGCTACACCTTC
NA,few,TRBV9,TRBJ1-1,CASSVVEFSEAFF,TGTGCCAGCAGCGTAGTAGAGTTCTCTGAAGCTTTCTTT
NA,NA,TRBV2,TRBJ2-1,CASRGGLGYNEQFF,TGTGCCAGCAGGGGGGGTCTTGGCTACAATGAGCAGTTCTTC
TRBD2,once,TRBV7-8,TRBJ2-1,CASVSGRGDNEQFF,TGTGCCAGCGTCAGCGGGAGAGGCGACAATGAGCAGTTCTTC
TRBD2,NA,TRBV5-1,TRBJ2-1,CASSLQAGDDEQFF,TGCGCCAGCAGCTTGCAAGCGGGAGACGATGAGCAGTTCTTC
NA,NA,TRBV4-1,TRBJ1-3,CASSHLWGNSGNTIYF,TGCGCCAGCAGCCACTTATGGGGCAACTCTGGAAACACCATATATTTT
NA,NA,TRBV9,TRBJ2-3,CASSPLTRTDTQYF,TGTGCCAGCAGCCCTTTGACTCGCACAGATACGCAGTATTTT
NA,NA,TRBV29-1,TRBJ1-2,CSVGSDGYTF,TGCAGCGTTGGGTCAGATGGCTACACCTTC
TRBD1,NA,TRBV12-5,TRBJ1-1,CASGLGGQGIMNTEAFF,TGTGCTAGTGGTTTGGGCGGACAGGGCATCATGAACACTGAAGCTTTCTTT
NA,medium-sized,TRBV5-6,TRBJ1-2,CASSRKTGLYGYTF,TGTGCCAGCAGCAGAAAAACAGGGCTCTATGGCTACACCTTC
NA,once,TRBV7-2,TRBJ2-7,CASSLEAMNTYEQYF,TGTGCCAGCAGCTTAGAAGCGATGAATACCTACGAGCAGTACTTC
TRBD2,NA,TRBV10-3,TRBJ2-3,CAISDIAGGPGTDTQYF,TGTGCCATCAGTGATATAGCGGGAGGGCCCGGCACAGATACGCAGTATTTT
NA,NA,TRBV7-9,TRBJ1-1,CASSLATWQGSEAFF,TGTGCCAGCAGCTTAGCGACCTGGCAGGGGTCTGAAGCTTTCTTT
TRBD1,once,TRBV7-9,TRBJ2-5,CASSLEGQGRETQYF,TGTGCCAGCAGCTTAGAGGGACAGGGTCGGGAGACCCAGTACTTC
NA,NA,TRBV2,TRBJ2-2,CASIDGGRLNTGELFF,TGTGCCTCCATCGATGGAGGCAGACTCAACACCGGGGAGCTGTTTTTT
TRBD2,NA,TRBV13,TRBJ2-2,CASSRTRDNTGELFF,TGTGCCAGCAGTCGGACTAGAGACAACACCGGGGAGCTGTTTTTT
TRBD1,NA,TRBV19,TRBJ1-5,CASSTRTGYSNQPQHF,TGTGCCAGTAGTACCCGGACAGGATATAGCAATCAGCCCCAGCATTTT
NA,NA,TRBV19,TRBJ1-2,CASSIAGPYGYTF,TGTGCCAGTAGTATAGCGGGTCCCTATGGCTACACCTTC
NA,NA,TRBV5-5,TRBJ1-5,CASSLFPGLSNQPQHF,TGTGCCAGCAGCTTGTTTCCAGGGTTGAGCAATCAGCCCCAGCATTTT
TRBD1,NA,TRBV5-1,TRBJ2-5,CASSLGGQGGETQYF,TGCGCCAGCAGCTTGGGTGGACAGGGGGGTGAGACCCAGTACTTC
NA,NA,TRBV27,TRBJ1-5,CASSGYPQGSNQPQHF,TGTGCCAGCAGTGGTTACCCCCAGGGATCCAATCAGCCCCAGCATTTT
NA,NA,TRBV5-1,TRBJ2-2,CASSSLSDRGELFF,TGCGCCAGCAGCTCCCTATCCGACAGGGGGGAGCTGTTTTTT
NA,NA,TRBV4-3,TRBJ1-3,CASSQDRQVRSGNTIYF,TGCGCCAGCAGCCAAGATAGGCAGGTTCGCTCTGGAAACACCATATATTTT
NA,NA,TRBV7-9,TRBJ1-1,CASSAQGMNTEAFF,TGTGCCAGCAGCGCCCAGGGAATGAACACTGAAGCTTTCTTT